The 30 T cell receptor beta chains reported below all come from one sample, sequenced in a study of blood T cell repertoires in COVID-19. Only in-frame clones appear in the TCRdb table, and some are missing; sequencing was by immunoSEQ multiplex PCR. The sample yields roughly 250,000 clones, approximately 90% seen once. Source material: peripheral blood. Receptors originate from a man aged 25-40 years with acute or convalescent COVID-19.

The gene calls are TRBV27 and TRBJ1-4, with 9 nucleotides matching TRBD1. CDR1 and CDR2 from the germline V gene are MNHEY and SMNVEV (reference sequence). The CDR3 sequence is 16 residues long. Trimming took 0 bases from V and 14 from J; bases not matched to a gene: 13. CDR3 sequence (DNA): TGTGCCAGCAGTTTATCTCGGCCGGGACAGGGTAGCGGTCTGTTTTTT. As protein: CASSLSRPGQGSGLFF.

The chain is built from TRBV5-5 and TRBJ2-6, with D possibly being TRBD1 (6 bases). The V and J ends lost 4 bases and 0 bases respectively, with 14 bases between them. There are 17 residues in the CDR3. Germline CDR1 SGHKS, CDR2 YYEKEE (reference sequence). Here the CDR3 reads CASSPIQGSSGANVLTF. In DNA form, the CDR3 reads TGTGCCAGCAGCCCTATCCAGGGGAGCTCTGGGGCCAACGTCCTGACTTTC.

The chain couples TRBV2 to TRBJ1-2; D unresolved. Germline V gene sequence: CDR1 SNHLY, CDR2 FYNNEI. The germline V and J ends were trimmed by 3 bases and 5 bases, with 10 bases remaining between them. The CDR3 is made up of 13 amino acids. The CDR3 coding sequence is TGTGCCAGCAGTGACGGCAGCGGGTATGGCTACACCTTC. Translated: CASSDGSGYGYTF.

The rearrangement joins TRBV5-1 to TRBJ2-5; 10 bases align to TRBD2. Germline trimming cut 4 bases from V and 5 bases from J; bases unmatched to any gene: 5. Germline CDR1 reads SGHRS; CDR2 reads YFSETQ. The CDR3 consists of 14 residues. This CDR3 is CASSAPGLAETQYF. In DNA form, the CDR3 reads TGCGCCAGCAGCGCACCGGGACTAGCGGAGACCCAGTACTTC.

This chain links TRBV5-1 with TRBJ2-3, with TRBD1 matching over 9 bases. The junction had 7 bases not matched to a gene; V was cut back by 3 bases and J by 5 bases. The CDR3 has 15 amino acids. The germline gives CDR1 SGHRS, CDR2 YFSETQ. The CDR3 nucleotides are TGCGCCAGCAGCTCGGGACAGGGCCGACGAGATACGCAGTATTTT. It encodes CASSSGQGRRDTQYF.

The V and J genes are TRBV9 and TRBJ1-1; possible D gene TRBD1, 5 bases. The CDR3 length is 15 residues. The V and J ends lost 2 bases and 1 base respectively, with 12 bases between them. Germline V CDR1 and CDR2: SGDLS, YYNGEE. The DNA of the CDR3 is TGTGCCAGCAGCGTTACTTCGACAGAGAACACTGAAGCTTTCTTT. Encoded protein: CASSVTSTENTEAFF.

This chain links TRBV12-5 with TRBJ2-7; 8 bases agree with TRBD1. CDR1 and CDR2 (germline): LGHNT, FRNRAP. The ends lost 4 bases at V and 0 bases at J; junction bases unmatched: 14. The CDR3 consists of 18 residues. For the CDR3, the DNA is TGTGCTAGTGGTTCCCTGGCGCCGGGACAGGAGTGCTCCTACGAGCAGTACTTC. It translates to CASGSLAPGQECSYEQYF.

The chain recombines TRBV4-1 with TRBJ2-7; 9 bases fit TRBD1. Germline-derived CDR1 and CDR2 are MGHRA and YSYEKL. Unmatched junction bases numbered 11, after V lost 7 bases and J lost 4 bases. The CDR3 runs to 15 residues. The CDR3 DNA reads TGCGCCAGCAACCGGGATGGGACAGGGACGTACGAGCAGTACTTC. The encoded protein is CASNRDGTGTYEQYF.

This chain uses TRBV7-6 with TRBJ1-4; unclear D gene. CDR3 size: 17 residues. Trimming shortened V by 1 base and J by 5 bases, and 17 bases separated the two germline ends. Looked up from germline, CDR1 is SGHVS and CDR2 is FNYEAQ. In DNA, the CDR3 is TGTGCCAGCAGCTTAGACCCCCCCCGGGGAGAAAATGAAAAACTGTTTTTT. As protein: CASSLDPPRGENEKLFF.

In its sample, this clone was seen once. This chain links TRBV7-9 with TRBJ2-1, with TRBD2 as a possible D gene (6 bases). CDR3 size: 15 residues. V lost 5 bases and J lost 4, with 15 bases in between. The germline V gene has CDR1 SEHNR and CDR2 FQNEAQ (reference sequence). The CDR3 loop reads CASSLTGDQYNEQFF. CDR3 sequence (DNA): TGTGCCAGCAGCCTAACGGGGGACCAATACAATGAGCAGTTCTTC.

V and J are TRBV11-2 and TRBJ1-1; no clear D. The CDR3 is 14 amino acids. The germline CDR1 and CDR2 sequences are SGHAT and FQNNGV. The V gene lost 2 bases and the J gene lost 4 bases, with 11 bases spanning the gap. In DNA, the CDR3 is TGTGCCAGCAGCTTAAGTTCCCGTAGCACTGAAGCTTTCTTT. Amino acids: CASSLSSRSTEAFF.

This rearrangement joins TRBV7-3 to TRBJ1-1, with D maybe TRBD1 (5 bases). Germline V CDR1 and CDR2: SGHTA, FQGTGA. V lost 4 bases and J lost 2, with 11 bases in between. The CDR3 spans 14 residues. The CDR3: CASSSTGANTEAFF. The CDR3 DNA follows: TGTGCCAGCAGCTCTACAGGAGCCAACACTGAAGCTTTCTTT.

The sample holds a few counts of this clone. The chain carries TRBV6-5 and TRBJ2-5; TRBD1 agrees at 7 bases. The ends lost 6 bases at V and 3 bases at J; junction bases unmatched: 10. The germline CDR1 and CDR2 sequences are MNHEY and SVGAGI. CDR3 size: 15 residues. CDR3 nucleotides: TGTGCCAGCAGCCGCGTTCCGGGACAGAAAGAGACCCAGTACTTC. Its translation: CASSRVPGQKETQYF.

The chain combines TRBV4-2 with TRBJ2-3; no firm D call. V dropped 0 bases and J dropped 6 bases, with 13 bases sitting between them. Looked up from germline, CDR1 is LGHNA and CDR2 is YNFKEQ. The CDR3 sequence is 15 residues long. CDR3 bases: TGTGCCAGCAGCCAAGAGAGGCCTAGTACCGATACGCAGTATTTT. This encodes CASSQERPSTDTQYF.

This chain uses TRBV2 with TRBJ1-5; perhaps TRBD1 as D (5 bases). CDR3 length: 13 amino acids. The ends were cut back, 7 bases at V and 6 bases at J, with 13 bases in the middle. Looked up from germline, CDR1 is SNHLY and CDR2 is FYNNEI. The CDR3 DNA follows: TGTGCCAGCATAGGGGTTATTGGTCAGCCCCAGCATTTT. This sequence encodes CASIGVIGQPQHF.

The chain recombines TRBV5-1 with TRBJ2-5; D may be TRBD1 (8 bases). The CDR3 is 16 amino acids. V lost 4 bases, J lost 4 bases, and 20 bases lay in between. Germline loops: CDR1 SGHRS, CDR2 YFSETQ. The CDR3 DNA is TGCGCCAGCAGCATAGGACAGGGAGGGCGGGTAGAGACCCAGTACTTC. This gives the protein CASSIGQGGRVETQYF.

The chain has TRBV4-1 and TRBJ1-2; TRBD1 is a possible D gene (5 bases). Trimming removed 4 bases at V and 2 bases at J, with 23 bases between. The CDR3 extends over 18 amino acids. Germline CDR1 MGHRA, CDR2 YSYEKL. CDR3 sequence: CASSLVGEWEGRNYGYTF. The DNA of the CDR3 is TGCGCCAGCAGCCTAGTTGGGGAGTGGGAGGGGCGCAACTATGGCTACACCTTC.

The CDR3 is CASSETTGHNQPQHF. For the CDR3, the DNA is TGTGCCAGCAGTGAAACCACAGGGCACAATCAGCCCCAGCATTTT. The chain links TRBV2 to TRBJ1-5; tentative D call: TRBD1 (6 bases). This CDR3 comprises 15 residues. The germline V gene encodes CDR1 SNHLY and CDR2 FYNNEI. V was cut by 2 bases and J by 3 bases, with 11 bases left in between.

This clone was picked up a small number of times. This chain links TRBV15 with TRBJ1-5, with no clear D. The CDR3 consists of 15 residues. The V gene's germline CDR1 is LNHNV and CDR2 YYDKDF (reference sequence). V gave up 0 bases and J gave up 5 bases, with 11 bases separating them. This chain's CDR3 is CATSRERVDYQPQHF. The CDR3, as DNA: TGTGCCACCAGCAGAGAACGGGTCGATTATCAGCCCCAGCATTTT.

The CDR3: CASSPLEGAIHEQYF. CDR3 in DNA: TGTGCCAGCTCACCACTCGAGGGAGCGATCCACGAGCAGTACTTC. The chain links TRBV18 to TRBJ2-7, with D perhaps TRBD2 (5 bases). V lost 1 base and J 5 bases, leaving 15 bases between the germline ends. Germline V gives CDR1 KGHSH, CDR2 LQKENI. This CDR3 is 15 amino acids long.

This CDR3 is CASSSLAGANTGELFF. CDR3 nucleotides: TGTGCCAGCAGCTCATTAGCGGGAGCGAACACCGGGGAGCTGTTTTTT. The chain combines TRBV9 with TRBJ2-2, with 9 positions matching TRBD2. Losses at the gene ends were 4 bases for V and 0 bases for J; bases not matched to a gene: 4. Germline CDR1 SGDLS, CDR2 YYNGEE. This CDR3 region has 16 residues. The full variable domain, rest sourced from reference TRBV9 and TRBJ2-2, is DSGVTQTPKHLITATGQRVTLRCSPRSGDLSVYWYQQSLDQGLQFLIQYYNGEERAKGNILERFSAQQFPDLHSELNLSSLELGDSALYFCASSSLAGANTGELFFGEGSRLTVL.

The chain couples TRBV2 to TRBJ2-7, with D perhaps TRBD2 (5 bases). Trimming left V 7 bases short and J 2 bases short, with 15 bases between. There are 14 residues in the CDR3. Germline V gives CDR1 SNHLY, CDR2 FYNNEI. The CDR3 loop reads CASTELVLTYEQYF. CDR3 bases: TGTGCCAGCACCGAACTAGTTTTAACCTACGAGCAGTACTTC.

CDR3 sequence: CASSLDPRAGYGYTF. CDR3 nucleotide sequence: TGTGCCAGCAGCTTAGATCCACGGGCGGGGTATGGCTACACCTTC. This sequence joins TRBV7-9 and TRBJ1-2; D unclear. Germline V gives CDR1 SEHNR, CDR2 FQNEAQ (reference sequence). The ends were cut back, 1 base at V and 5 bases at J, with 14 bases in the middle. The CDR3 consists of 15 residues.

V gene TRBV30 combines with J gene TRBJ1-4; the D gene is possibly TRBD1 (5 bases). Germline CDR1 reads GTSNPN; CDR2 reads SVGIG (reference sequence). The CDR3 contains 14 residues. Trimming cost V 0 bases and J 3 bases, with 8 bases left between them. The CDR3 DNA sequence: TGTGCCTGGAGTGTGGGAGGGGCTAATGAAAAACTGTTTTTT. Its translation is CAWSVGGANEKLFF.

The chain has TRBV28 and TRBJ1-4; no clear D gene. The CDR3 runs to 13 residues. With 1 base removed from V and 6 bases from J, the gap between germline ends came to 6 bases. Germline V gives CDR1 MDHEN, CDR2 SYDVKM. Here the CDR3 DNA reads TGTGCCAGCAGTTTATTCAGTTATGAAAAACTGTTTTTT. This gives the protein CASSLFSYEKLFF. Together with reference TRBV28 and TRBJ1-4, the CDR3 gives the full variable domain: DVKVTQSSRYLVKRTGEKVFLECVQDMDHENMFWYRQDPGLGLRLIYFSYDVKMKEKGDIPEGYSVSREKKERFSLILESASTNQTSMYLCASSLFSYEKLFFGSGTQLSVL.

The rearrangement uses TRBV6-4 and TRBJ2-2; 8 nucleotides agree with TRBD2. The CDR3 consists of 14 residues. J gave up 3 bases and V 3 bases, and 0 bases lay outside the gene matches. CDR1 MRHNA and CDR2 SNTAGT come from the germline V gene. The CDR3 DNA reads as TGTGCCAGCAGTGAGCGGGGGGACACCGGGGAGCTGTTTTTT. Translating it yields CASSERGDTGELFF.

The chain recombines TRBV11-2 with TRBJ2-7, with D tentatively TRBD2 (5 bases). CDR3 length: 15 residues. Germline CDR1 reads SGHAT; CDR2 reads FQNNGV. The V gene lost 3 bases and the J gene lost 5 bases, with 17 bases spanning the gap. CDR3 sequence reads: CASSFTRGSVNEQYF. The CDR3 bases are TGTGCCAGCAGCTTCACCCGGGGATCTGTCAACGAGCAGTACTTC.

V is TRBV6-5 and J is TRBJ1-6, with TRBD1 as a possible D gene (5 bases). The CDR3 runs 12 residues. The ends were cut back, 6 bases at V and 15 bases at J, with 15 bases in the middle. Germline V CDR1 and CDR2: MNHEY, SVGAGI. CDR3 sequence: CASSSTERSLHF. The CDR3 coding sequence is TGTGCCAGCAGCTCGACAGAGAGGAGCCTCCACTTT.

V gene TRBV5-1 combines with J gene TRBJ2-1, with 10 bases fitting TRBD2. CDR1 is SGHRS, CDR2 YFSETQ, per germline. The V and J ends lost 1 base and 10 bases, in that order; junction bases with no gene match: 8. The CDR3 totals 15 residues. The CDR3 DNA reads TGCGCCAGCAGCTTGCCCACTAGCGGGATCGGGGAGCAGTTCTTC. Its translation is CASSLPTSGIGEQFF.

This clone appeared once. The chain couples TRBV28 to TRBJ2-1, with 8 bases matching TRBD2. The CDR3 length is 14 residues. Trimming removed 4 bases from V and 7 bases from J; junction bases left unmatched: 6. Germline assignment: CDR1 MDHEN and CDR2 SYDVKM. The CDR3 region has the DNA TGTGCCAGCAGTTCCAGCGGGAGAGGAAATGAGCAGTTCTTC. Translating gives CASSSSGRGNEQFF.